This T cell receptor (beta chain) was identified in a study of cytomegalovirus exposure and HLA in healthy donors. For this clone: Its antigen is as yet unknown.

Both 60 Vbeta primers and 13 Jbeta primers went into the PCR. Here immunoSEQ multiplex PCR was the method, and the copy in TCRdb shows in-frame clones only, minus some. The repertoire holds about 85,000 clones, 80% seen once, with around 32% in the top ten. Study observations and caveats: Sequencing likely produced, as an artifact, a cluster of highly shared sequence variants.

This CDR3 comprises 15 residues. After removal of 5 bases from V and 4 bases from J, the junction contained 9 bases not matched to a gene. The V gene's germline CDR1 is SGHVS and CDR2 FQNEAQ. Material for sequencing was PBMCs. The TCR originated in a man aged 45-65 years in good health and CMV-seropositive. This chain connects TRBV7-8 to TRBJ2-3, with 7 bases matching TRBD2. Written as DNA, the CDR3 is TGTGCCAGCAGCGCAGCAGCGGGAATGGCAGATACGCAGTATTTT. Protein: CASSAAAGMADTQYF.